The present TCR beta chain was sequenced within a study of T cell repertoires in cytomegalovirus infection. Study-level points and caveats: Carriers of CMV and the relevant HLA type were discriminated by public TCR beta frequency.

TCRdb reanalysed the reads using MiXCR and keeps one entry per CDR3 protein. The sample holds hundreds of thousands of distinct CDR3 sequences, roughly 9.3% seen once. This clonotype has ten or more counts. Its antigen remains unknown. CDR1 is LGHNA, CDR2 YNFKEQ, per germline. This CDR3 has 13 residues. V lost 6 bases, J lost 5 bases, and 4 bases stayed unmatched. The gene calls are TRBV4-2 and TRBJ2-3; 8 positions agree with TRBD2. The receptor was isolated from a human donor in good health (CMV status not recorded). Some clones in this sample may be carry-over from other donors' samples. Sequenced: PBMCs. CDR3 sequence: CASRRRGEDTQYF. The CDR3 DNA reads TGTGCCAGCAGGAGGCGGGGGGAAGATACGCAGTATTTT.